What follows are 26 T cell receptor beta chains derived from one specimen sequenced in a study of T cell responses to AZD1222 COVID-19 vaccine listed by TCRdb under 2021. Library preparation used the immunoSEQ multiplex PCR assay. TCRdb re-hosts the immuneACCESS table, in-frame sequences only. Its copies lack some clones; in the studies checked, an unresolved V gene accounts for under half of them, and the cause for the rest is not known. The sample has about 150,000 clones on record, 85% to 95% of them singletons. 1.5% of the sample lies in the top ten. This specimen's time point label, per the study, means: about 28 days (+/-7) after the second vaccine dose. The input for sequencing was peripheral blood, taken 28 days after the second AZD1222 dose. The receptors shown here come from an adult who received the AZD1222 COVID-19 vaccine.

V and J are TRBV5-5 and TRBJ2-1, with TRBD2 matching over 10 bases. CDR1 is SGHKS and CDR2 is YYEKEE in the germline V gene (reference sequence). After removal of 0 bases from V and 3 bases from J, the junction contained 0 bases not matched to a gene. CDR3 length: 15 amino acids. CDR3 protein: CASSLGTSGYNEQFF. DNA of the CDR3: TGTGCCAGCAGCTTGGGGACTAGCGGCTACAATGAGCAGTTCTTC. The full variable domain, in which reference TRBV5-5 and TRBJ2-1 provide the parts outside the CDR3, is DAGVTQSPTHLIKTRGQQVTLRCSPISGHKSVSWYQQVLGQGPQFIFQYYEKEERGRGNFPDRFSARQFPNYSSELNVNALLLGDSALYLCASSLGTSGYNEQFFGPGTRLTVL.

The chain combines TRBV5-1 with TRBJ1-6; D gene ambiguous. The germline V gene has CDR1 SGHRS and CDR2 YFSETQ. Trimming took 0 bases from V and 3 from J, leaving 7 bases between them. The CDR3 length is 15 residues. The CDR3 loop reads CASSLAGFYNSPLHF. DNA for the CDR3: TGCGCCAGCAGCTTGGCTGGGTTCTATAATTCACCCCTCCACTTT.

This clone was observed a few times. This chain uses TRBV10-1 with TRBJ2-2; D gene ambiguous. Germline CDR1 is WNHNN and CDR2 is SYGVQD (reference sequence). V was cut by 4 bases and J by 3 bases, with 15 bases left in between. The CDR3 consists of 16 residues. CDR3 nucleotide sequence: TGCGCCAGCAGTGGCTTCCCGCCCGATCACACCGGGGAGCTGTTTTTT. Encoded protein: CASSGFPPDHTGELFF.

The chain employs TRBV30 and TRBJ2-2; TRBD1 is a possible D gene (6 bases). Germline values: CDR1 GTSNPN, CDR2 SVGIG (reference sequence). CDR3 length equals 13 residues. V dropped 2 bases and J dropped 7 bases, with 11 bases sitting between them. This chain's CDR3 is CAWSPTGIGELFF. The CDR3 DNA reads TGTGCCTGGAGTCCAACAGGGATCGGGGAGCTGTTTTTT.

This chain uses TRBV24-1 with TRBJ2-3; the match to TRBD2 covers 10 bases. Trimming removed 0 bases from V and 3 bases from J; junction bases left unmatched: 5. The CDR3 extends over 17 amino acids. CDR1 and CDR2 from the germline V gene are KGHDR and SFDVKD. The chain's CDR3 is CATSDLASGSGTDTQYF. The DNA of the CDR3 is TGTGCCACCAGTGATTTGGCTAGCGGGAGTGGTACAGATACGCAGTATTTT.

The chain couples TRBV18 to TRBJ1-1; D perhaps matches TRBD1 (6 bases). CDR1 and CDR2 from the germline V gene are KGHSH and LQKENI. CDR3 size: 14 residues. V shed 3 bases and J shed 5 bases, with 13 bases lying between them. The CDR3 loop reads CASSPGRGRTEAFF. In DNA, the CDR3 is TGTGCCAGCTCACCGGGCAGGGGAAGGACTGAAGCTTTCTTT.

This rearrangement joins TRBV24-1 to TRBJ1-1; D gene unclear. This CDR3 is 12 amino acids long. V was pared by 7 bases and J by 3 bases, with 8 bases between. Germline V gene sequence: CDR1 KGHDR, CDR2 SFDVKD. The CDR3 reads CATRAGDTEAFF. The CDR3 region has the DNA TGTGCCACCAGAGCTGGGGACACTGAAGCTTTCTTT.

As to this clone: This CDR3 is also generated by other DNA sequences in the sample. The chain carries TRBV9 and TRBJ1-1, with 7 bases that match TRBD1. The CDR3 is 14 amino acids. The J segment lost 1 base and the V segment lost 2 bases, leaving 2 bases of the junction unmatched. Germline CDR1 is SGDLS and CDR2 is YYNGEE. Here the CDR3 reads CASSVAGGNTEAFF. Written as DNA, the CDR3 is TGTGCCAGCAGCGTCGCAGGGGGGAACACTGAAGCTTTCTTT.

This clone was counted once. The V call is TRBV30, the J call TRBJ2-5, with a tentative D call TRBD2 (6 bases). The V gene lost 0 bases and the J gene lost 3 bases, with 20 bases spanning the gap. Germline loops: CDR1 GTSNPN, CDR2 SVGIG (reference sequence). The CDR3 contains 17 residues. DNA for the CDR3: TGTGCCTGGAGTGTTTTAGTTCGGGGGTCCCCCGAAGAGACCCAGTACTTC. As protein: CAWSVLVRGSPEETQYF.

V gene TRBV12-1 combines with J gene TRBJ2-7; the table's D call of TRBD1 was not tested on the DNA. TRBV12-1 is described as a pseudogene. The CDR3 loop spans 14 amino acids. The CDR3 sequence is CASSSPGQVYEQYF. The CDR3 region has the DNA TGTGCCAGCAGTTCACCGGGACAGGTCTACGAGCAGTACTTC.

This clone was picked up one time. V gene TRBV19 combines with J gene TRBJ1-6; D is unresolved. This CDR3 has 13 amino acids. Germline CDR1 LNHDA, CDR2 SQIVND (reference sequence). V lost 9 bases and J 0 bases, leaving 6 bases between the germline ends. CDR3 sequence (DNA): TGTGCCAGCTCAAGCTCCTATAATTCACCCCTCCACTTT. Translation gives CASSSSYNSPLHF.

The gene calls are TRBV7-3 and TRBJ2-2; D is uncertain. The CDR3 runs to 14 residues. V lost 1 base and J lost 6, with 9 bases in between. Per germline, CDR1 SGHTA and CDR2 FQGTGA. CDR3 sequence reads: CASSLSMGSGELFF. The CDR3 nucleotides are TGTGCCAGCAGCTTAAGTATGGGGTCCGGGGAGCTGTTTTTT.

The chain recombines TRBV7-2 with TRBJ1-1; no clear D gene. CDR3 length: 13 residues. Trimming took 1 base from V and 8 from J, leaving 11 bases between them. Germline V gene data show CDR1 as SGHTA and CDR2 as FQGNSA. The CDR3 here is CASSLGGLREAFF. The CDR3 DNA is TGTGCCAGCAGCTTAGGAGGGTTAAGGGAAGCTTTCTTT.

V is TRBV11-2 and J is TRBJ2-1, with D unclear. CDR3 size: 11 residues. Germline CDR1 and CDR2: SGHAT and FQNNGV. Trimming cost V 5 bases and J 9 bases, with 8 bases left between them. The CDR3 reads CASSVVGEQFF. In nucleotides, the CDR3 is TGTGCCAGCAGCGTAGTGGGTGAGCAGTTCTTC.

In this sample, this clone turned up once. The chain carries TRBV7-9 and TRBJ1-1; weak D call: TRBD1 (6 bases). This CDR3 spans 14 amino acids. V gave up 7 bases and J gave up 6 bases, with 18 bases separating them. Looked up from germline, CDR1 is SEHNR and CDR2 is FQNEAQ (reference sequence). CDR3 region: CASKGGWEGAEAFF. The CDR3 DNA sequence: TGTGCCAGCAAGGGCGGTTGGGAGGGGGCTGAAGCTTTCTTT.

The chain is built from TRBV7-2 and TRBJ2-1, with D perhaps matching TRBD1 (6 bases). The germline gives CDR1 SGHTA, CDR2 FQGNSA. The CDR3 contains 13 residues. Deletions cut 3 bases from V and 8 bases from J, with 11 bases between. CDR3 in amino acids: CASSFSAGDEQFF. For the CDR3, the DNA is TGTGCCAGCAGCTTTAGTGCAGGGGATGAGCAGTTCTTC.

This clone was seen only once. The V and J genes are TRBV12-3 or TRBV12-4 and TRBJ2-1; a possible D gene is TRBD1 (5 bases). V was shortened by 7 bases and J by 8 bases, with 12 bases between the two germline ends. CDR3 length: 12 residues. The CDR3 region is CASTQQGYEQFF. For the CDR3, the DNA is TGTGCCAGCACCCAGCAGGGATATGAGCAGTTCTTC.

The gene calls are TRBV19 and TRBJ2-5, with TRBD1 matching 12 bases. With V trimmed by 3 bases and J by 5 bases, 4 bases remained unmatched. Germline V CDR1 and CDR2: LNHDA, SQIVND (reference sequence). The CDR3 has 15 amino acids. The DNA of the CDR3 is TGTGCCAGTAGTATGGGGGGGACAGGGGGCGAGACCCAGTACTTC. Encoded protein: CASSMGGTGGETQYF.

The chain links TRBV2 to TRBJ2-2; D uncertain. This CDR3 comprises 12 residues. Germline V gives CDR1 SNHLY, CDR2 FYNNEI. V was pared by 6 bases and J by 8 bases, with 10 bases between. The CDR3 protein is CASSSERGELFF. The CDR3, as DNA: TGTGCCAGCAGCAGTGAAAGGGGGGAGCTGTTTTTT.

CDR3 sequence reads: CASSSDTGELFF. CDR3 coding DNA: TGTGCCAGCAGTTCCGACACCGGGGAGCTGTTTTTT. V usage is TRBV27 and J usage is TRBJ2-2; D uncertain. The CDR3 length is 12 residues. Germline loops: CDR1 MNHEY, CDR2 SMNVEV (reference sequence). V gave up 4 bases and J gave up 3 bases, with 3 bases separating them.

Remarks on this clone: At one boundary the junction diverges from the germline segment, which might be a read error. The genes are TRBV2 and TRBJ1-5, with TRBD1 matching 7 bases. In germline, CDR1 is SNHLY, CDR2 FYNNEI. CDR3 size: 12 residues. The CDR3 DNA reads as TGTGCCAGCAGTAGGCGACAGGGAAGGGAGAATTTT. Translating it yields CASSRRQGRENF.

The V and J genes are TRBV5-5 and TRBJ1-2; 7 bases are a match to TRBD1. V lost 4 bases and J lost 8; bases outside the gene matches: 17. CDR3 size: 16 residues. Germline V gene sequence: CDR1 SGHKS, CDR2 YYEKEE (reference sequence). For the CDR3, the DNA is TGTGCCAGCAGCGCGGGGTGGGACAGCACTCGGATCGGCTACACCTTC. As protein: CASSAGWDSTRIGYTF.

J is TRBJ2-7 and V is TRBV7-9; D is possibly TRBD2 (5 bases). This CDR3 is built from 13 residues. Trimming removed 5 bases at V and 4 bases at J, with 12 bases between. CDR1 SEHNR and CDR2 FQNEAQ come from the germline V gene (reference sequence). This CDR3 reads CASSTSGWYEQYF. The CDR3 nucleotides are TGTGCCAGCAGCACCTCGGGATGGTACGAGCAGTACTTC. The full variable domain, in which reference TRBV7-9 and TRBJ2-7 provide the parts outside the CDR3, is DTGVSQNPRHKITKRGQNVTFRCDPISEHNRLYWYRQTLGQGPEFLTYFQNEAQLEKSRLLSDRFSAERPKGSFSTLEIQRTEQGDSAMYLCASSTSGWYEQYFGPGTRLTVT.

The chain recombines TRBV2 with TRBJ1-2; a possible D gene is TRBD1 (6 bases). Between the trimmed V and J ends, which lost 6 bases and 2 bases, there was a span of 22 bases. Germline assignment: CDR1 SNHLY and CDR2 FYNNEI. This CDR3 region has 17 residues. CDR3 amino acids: CASRGLGAGAKNYGYTF. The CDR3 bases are TGTGCCAGCAGGGGTCTCGGGGCAGGGGCGAAAAACTATGGCTACACCTTC.

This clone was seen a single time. CDR3 sequence: CASSFRASTDTQYF. For the CDR3, the DNA is TGTGCCAGCAGTTTTAGGGCGAGCACAGATACGCAGTATTTT. The chain has TRBV27 and TRBJ2-3; no reliable D call. Germline loops: CDR1 MNHEY, CDR2 SMNVEV (reference sequence). With 3 bases removed from V and 0 bases from J, the gap between germline ends came to 7 bases. The CDR3 length is 14 residues.

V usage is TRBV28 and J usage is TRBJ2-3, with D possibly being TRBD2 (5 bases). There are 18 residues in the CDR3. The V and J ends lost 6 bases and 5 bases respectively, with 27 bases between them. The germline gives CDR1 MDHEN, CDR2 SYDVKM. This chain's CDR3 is CASSSQQPDVEGGDTQYF. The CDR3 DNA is TGTGCCAGCAGCAGCCAACAGCCAGACGTCGAGGGTGGAGATACGCAGTATTTT.